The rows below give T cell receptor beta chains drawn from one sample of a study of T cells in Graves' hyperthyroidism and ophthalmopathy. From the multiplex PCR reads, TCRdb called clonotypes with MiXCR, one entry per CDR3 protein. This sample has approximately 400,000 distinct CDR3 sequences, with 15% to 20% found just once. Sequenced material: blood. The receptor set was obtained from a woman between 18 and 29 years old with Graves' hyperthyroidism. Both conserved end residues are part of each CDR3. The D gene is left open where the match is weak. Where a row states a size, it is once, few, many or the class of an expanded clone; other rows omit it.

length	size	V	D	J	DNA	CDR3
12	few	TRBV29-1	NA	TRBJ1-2	TGCAGCGTTGAAGACGACAACAGTGGCTACACCTTC	CSVEDDNSGYTF
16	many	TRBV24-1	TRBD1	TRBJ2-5	TGTGCCACCAGTGATTCCGTTGGACAGGGCCAAGAGACCCAGTACTTC	CATSDSVGQGQETQYF
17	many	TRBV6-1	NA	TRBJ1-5	TGTGCCAGCAGTGGGGGGACGGGCCGTTGGTGGAATCAGCCCCAGCATTTT	CASSGGTGRWWNQPQHF
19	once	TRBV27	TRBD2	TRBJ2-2	TGTGCCAGCAGTTTCCGGCTAGCGGGGTCCTCAATATACACCGGGGAGCTGTTTTTT	CASSFRLAGSSIYTGELFF
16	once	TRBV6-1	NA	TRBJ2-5	TGTGCCAGCAGTGAAGATGCCTCGATTTTTGCGGAGACCCAGTACTTC	CASSEDASIFAETQYF
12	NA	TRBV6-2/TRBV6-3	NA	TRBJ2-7	TGTGCCAGCAGTACGGAGGGACACGAGCAGTACTTC	CASSTEGHEQYF
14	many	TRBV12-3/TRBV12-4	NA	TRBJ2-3	TGTGCCAGCAGTTCATCACTAAAGGCAGGAACGCAGTATTTT	CASSSSLKAGTQYF
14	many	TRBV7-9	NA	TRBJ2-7	TGTGCCAGCAGCTTAAGGTCCAGTTTCTACGAGCAGTACTTC	CASSLRSSFYEQYF
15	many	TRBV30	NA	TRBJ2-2	TGTGCCTGGAGTGGGGGGGCGTCGGACACCGGGGAGCTGTTTTTT	CAWSGGASDTGELFF
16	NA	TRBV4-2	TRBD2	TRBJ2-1	TGTGCCAGCAGCCAAGATCGGGGGGGCCCTTACAATGAGCAGTTCTTC	CASSQDRGGPYNEQFF
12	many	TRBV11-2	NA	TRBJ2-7	TGTGCCAGCAGCTCCGGCGGCTACGAGCAGTACTTC	CASSSGGYEQYF
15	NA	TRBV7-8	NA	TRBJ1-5	TGTGCCAGCAGCCAGCACAGGGAAAGCAATCAGCCCCAGCATTTT	CASSQHRESNQPQHF
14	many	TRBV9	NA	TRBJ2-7	TGTGCCAGCAGCGTCGCTGGGGAGTTCGACGAGCAGTACTTC	CASSVAGEFDEQYF
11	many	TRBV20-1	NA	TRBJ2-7	TGCAGTGCTAGAGACGAGTACGAGCAGTACTTC	CSARDEYEQYF
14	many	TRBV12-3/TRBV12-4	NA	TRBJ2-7	TGTGCCAGCAGTTCCCCGTGGGCTAGCGTCGAGCAGTACTTC	CASSSPWASVEQYF
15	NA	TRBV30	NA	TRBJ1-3	TGTGCCTGGAGTCGGGGTCCGCGGTCTGGAAACACCATATATTTT	CAWSRGPRSGNTIYF
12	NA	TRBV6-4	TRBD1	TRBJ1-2	TGTGCCAGCAAAGGACAGGGAGATGGCTACACCTTC	CASKGQGDGYTF
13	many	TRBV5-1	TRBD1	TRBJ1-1	TGCGCCAGCAGCTTGGTAGGGGGCGAGGGAGCTTTCTTT	CASSLVGGEGAFF
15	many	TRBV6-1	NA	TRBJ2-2	TGTGCCAGCAGTGAATCGCCTGAGGCCACCGGGGAGCTGTTTTTT	CASSESPEATGELFF
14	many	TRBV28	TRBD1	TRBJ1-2	TGTGCCAGCAGTTCCGGACAGGGGGTCTATGGCTACACCTTC	CASSSGQGVYGYTF
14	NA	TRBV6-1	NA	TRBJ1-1	TGTGCCAGCAGTGTTGACGGGGGAGGAACTGAAGCTTTCTTT	CASSVDGGGTEAFF
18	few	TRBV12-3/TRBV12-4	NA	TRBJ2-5	TGTGCCAGCAGTTTAGGGCCGGAGACTAGAGAGTACCAAGAGACCCAGTACTTC	CASSLGPETREYQETQYF
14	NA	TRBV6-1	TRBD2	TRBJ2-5	TGTGCCAGCAAAAAGGTAGCGGGAGTCGAGACCCAGTACTTC	CASKKVAGVETQYF
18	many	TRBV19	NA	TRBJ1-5	TGTGCCAGTAGTATAGATCGTTATTTGAGGGTTATCAATCAGCCCCAGCATTTT	CASSIDRYLRVINQPQHF
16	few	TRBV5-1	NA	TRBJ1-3	TGCGCCAGCAGCTTGGGGGACGCTTACTCTGGAAACACCATATATTTT	CASSLGDAYSGNTIYF
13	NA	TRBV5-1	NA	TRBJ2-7	TGCGCCAGCTCAGAAGCGAGCTCCTACGAGCAGTGCTTC	CASSEASSYEQCF
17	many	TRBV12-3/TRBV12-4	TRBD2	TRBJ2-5	TGTGCCAGCAGTTTTAGTAGCGGGGGGGCGTATTTTGAGACCCAGTACTTC	CASSFSSGGAYFETQYF
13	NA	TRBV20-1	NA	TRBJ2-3	TGCAGTGCTAGAGATAGGACAACAGATACGCAGTATTTT	CSARDRTTDTQYF
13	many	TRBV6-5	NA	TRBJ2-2	TGTGCCAGCAGTTGGAGCGGGCGCGGGGAGCTGTTTTTT	CASSWSGRGELFF
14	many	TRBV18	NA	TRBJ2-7	TGTGCCAGCTCACCACCCCTCCAGGGCTACGAGCAGTACTTC	CASSPPLQGYEQYF
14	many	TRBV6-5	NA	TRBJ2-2	TGTGCCAGCAGTTACGATCTAAACACCGGGGAGCTGTTTTTT	CASSYDLNTGELFF
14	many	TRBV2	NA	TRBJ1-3	TGTGCCAGCAGTGATTCGTACTCTGGAAACACCATATATTTT	CASSDSYSGNTIYF
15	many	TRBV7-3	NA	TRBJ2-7	TGTGCCAGCAGCTTAGACGGCCGGTACCTCTCCCAGCAGTACTTC	CASSLDGRYLSQQYF
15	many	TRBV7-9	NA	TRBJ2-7	TGTGCCAGCAGCCCCCTCGGCAGGACCAACTACGAGCAGTACTTC	CASSPLGRTNYEQYF
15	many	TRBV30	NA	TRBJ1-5	TGTGCCTGGAGTGTATTAGGGGTAGGCAATCAGCCCCAGCATTTT	CAWSVLGVGNQPQHF
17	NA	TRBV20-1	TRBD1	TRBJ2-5	TGCAGTGCGCCCCCTGGGGCCGGGACAGGCAACCGAGAGACCCAGTACTTC	CSAPPGAGTGNRETQYF
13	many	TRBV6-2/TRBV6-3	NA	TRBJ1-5	TGTGCCAGCAGCCCCAGGGTAGGACAGCCCCAGCATTTT	CASSPRVGQPQHF